Sequencing of this T cell receptor gamma chain was carried out in a study of gamma delta lymphoproliferative disorders and STAT genes (dated by TCRdb to 2017 to 2018). Concerning the study at large: The LymphoTrack Dx TCRG Assay was used to build gamma-chain libraries from a minimum of 50 ng of genomic DNA. Two gamma-chain samples and all delta-chain samples were sequenced twice to confirm results. Because no corresponding Invivoscribe delta assay was available, delta-chain libraries were prepared according to the standard operating procedure of the EuroClonality-NGS working group. The study profiled TCR gamma and delta CDR3 repertoires by deep sequencing in Tgammadelta lymphoproliferative disease patients and healthy controls, within a larger immunophenotypic and STAT-mutation study. Overall study outcomes, separate from this receptor: When whole repertoires were clustered, gamma repertoires from patients grouped apart from those of healthy controls, but delta repertoires did not separate between the groups. Almost every major gamma and delta clonotype in patients was public, meaning shared with at least one healthy donor, and only a couple of gamma clonotypes were private to disease. The authors pointed out that NGS specificity may be lower at low frequencies, so whether leukemic clones are public or private needs to be confirmed. Control T cells were likely spread across varied maturation stages, whereas leukemic cells were skewed toward terminal effectors, which potentially limits comparisons between patients and controls.

For both patients and controls, peripheral blood mononuclear cells were isolated, and the genomic DNA from these cells was used for TCR sequencing. Controls were approximately 23 healthy adult blood donors, with a median age of about 60 years and around 12 males and about eleven females, matched to patients for age and sex. This clone is assessed as medium-sized (0.01 to 0.1%). Its antigen has not been determined. The sample holds no much larger clone one base away, and base qualities are not on file. In both library methods, multiplex PCR was carried out with primers targeting conserved V and J regions of the TCR genes. Purified and pooled amplicons were sequenced on an Illumina MiSeq platform. For the original study's pipeline: MiXCR performed V(D)J alignment, clonotype assembly and translation, and VDJtools was used for functionality assessment and CDR3 repertoire analyses. CDR3 followed the IMGT definition, and analyses included only productive sequences that used functional genes, leaving out ORF genes and pseudogenes. A custom Python script was used to search all patients and controls for identical amino acid CDR3s of major clonotypes (frequency >=5%). A one-sided non-parametric Wilcoxon test was used to compare clonotype frequencies in patients versus controls. TCRdb called clones from the public reads with CATT, and repeated DNA sequences were later combined into one row. These V and J calls are TCRdb output, not the study's own analysis. Within this sample are about 2,400 gamma-chain clones, with 10% of them counted one time only. The ten biggest clones cover approximately 9.4% of the sample.

Source material: blood. This sequence was found in a human donor in good health.

The DNA is TGTGCCACCTGGATAATTTATTATAAGAAACTCTTT. This yields the protein CATWIIYYKKLF. The V gene is TRGV3 and the J gene is TRGJ1 or TRGJ2. The J gene was missing in TCRdb and was found by matching the end of the DNA to germline. CDR1 and CDR2 are drawn from the germline V gene (reference sequence): VTNTFY, YDVSTARD. Spanning cysteine to phenylalanine, the CDR3 consists of 12 amino acids. Only the CDR3 DNA stays, 36 bases, in frame from base 1. The junction shows trimming of 6 bases on V and 3 bases on J, and the gene matches do not reach 5 bases of it.